Listed below are T cell receptor beta chains from one sample, sequenced in a study of T cell repertoires in cytomegalovirus infection. MiXCR was run by TCRdb on the reads, yielding one entry per CDR3 protein. Among about 89,000 distinct CDR3 sequences listed, over 25% were seen once. These receptors are not linked to any known antigen. The sequenced sample was CD8+ T cells from cultured PBMCs, obtained from culture after CMV antigen stimulation. The receptor source for this set is a human donor in good health (CMV status not recorded). Some clones in this sample may be carry-over from other donors' samples. Both conserved end residues are part of each CDR3. Each record gives: J gene, clone size, D gene, V gene, CDR3 protein, CDR3 DNA. The D gene is left open where the match is weak. Part of the rows lack a size; the others show once, few, many or a class for expanded clones.

>TRBJ1-1|few|NA|TRBV29-1
CSVPMNTEAFF
TGCAGCGTTCCCATGAACACTGAAGCTTTCTTT
>TRBJ2-2|NA|TRBD1|TRBV7-8
CASSILQGETGELFF
TGTGCCAGCAGCATCCTACAGGGGGAAACCGGGGAGCTGTTTTTT
>TRBJ2-3|NA|NA|TRBV14
CASSQEGTIGDTDTQYF
TGTGCCAGCAGCCAAGAAGGGACAATAGGGGACACAGATACGCAGTATTTT
>TRBJ1-1|many|NA|TRBV6-1
CASSEAPGKGEAFF
TGTGCCAGCAGTGAAGCACCCGGGAAGGGTGAAGCTTTCTTT
>TRBJ2-3|few|NA|TRBV9
CASSVARGMDTQYF
TGTGCCAGCAGCGTAGCCCGGGGGATGGATACGCAGTATTTT
>TRBJ2-2|NA|TRBD1|TRBV7-9
CASSTQTGPDTGELFF
TGTGCCAGCAGCACCCAGACAGGGCCCGACACCGGGGAGCTGTTTTTT
>TRBJ1-6|NA|NA|TRBV9
CASTSTGSPLHF
TGTGCCAGCACCTCGACGGGCTCACCCCTCCACTTT
>TRBJ1-4|few|NA|TRBV6-1
CASSEAGGGGEKLFF
TGTGCCAGCAGTGAAGCTGGAGGGGGAGGTGAAAAACTGTTTTTT
>TRBJ2-7|NA|TRBD2|TRBV29-1
CSVDGLAGDYEQYF
TGCAGCGTTGATGGTCTAGCGGGGGACTACGAGCAGTACTTC
>TRBJ2-1|NA|NA|TRBV19
CASTTSAYNEQFF
TGTGCCAGTACGACTTCTGCCTACAATGAGCAGTTCTTC
>TRBJ2-3|few|NA|TRBV20-1
CSARVLLVLGDTQYF
TGCAGTGCTAGAGTCTTACTAGTCCTCGGCGATACGCAGTATTTT
>TRBJ2-7|few|NA|TRBV7-8
CASSRPPAGSYDEQYF
TGTGCCAGCAGCCGGCCACCAGCAGGGTCCTACGACGAGCAGTACTTC
>TRBJ2-5|NA|TRBD2|TRBV27
CASRKGGGRFQETQYF
TGTGCCAGCAGGAAGGGCGGGGGGCGATTCCAAGAGACCCAGTACTTC
>TRBJ2-3|few|TRBD2|TRBV24-1
CATSDFPSLAGSTDTQYF
TGTGCCACCAGTGATTTTCCCTCACTAGCGGGCAGCACAGATACGCAGTATTTT
>TRBJ2-7|few|NA|TRBV7-9
CASSLVRDHEQYF
TGTGCCAGCAGCTTAGTCAGGGACCACGAGCAGTACTTC
>TRBJ2-2|few|NA|TRBV7-2
CASSLTLVGGELFF
TGTGCCAGCAGCTTAACCCTTGTTGGCGGGGAGCTGTTTTTT
>TRBJ2-7|once|NA|TRBV12-3/TRBV12-4
CASSRYSYGEQYF
TGTGCCAGCAGTAGGTATAGCTACGGGGAGCAGTACTTC
>TRBJ2-1|NA|NA|TRBV6-1
CASSEAGPHNEQFF
TGTGCCAGCAGTGAAGCCGGACCTCACAATGAGCAGTTCTTC
>TRBJ1-6|NA|NA|TRBV3-1
CASSQEGGSSYNSPLHF
TGTGCCAGCAGCCAAGAGGGCGGGAGCTCCTATAATTCACCCCTCCACTTT
>TRBJ2-7|NA|NA|TRBV2
CASSEAFDVAYEQYF
TGTGCCAGCAGTGAAGCGTTCGACGTCGCCTACGAGCAGTACTTC
>TRBJ2-7|NA|NA|TRBV7-8
CASRSNSYEQYF
TGTGCCAGCAGGAGTAACTCCTACGAGCAGTACTTC
>TRBJ2-1|NA|TRBD2|TRBV28
CASRGLDRNEQFF
TGTGCCAGCAGGGGACTAGACCGAAATGAGCAGTTCTTC
>TRBJ1-1|NA|NA|TRBV2
CASSERGRVTEAFF
TGTGCCAGCAGTGAACGGGGCAGGGTGACTGAAGCTTTCTTT
>TRBJ2-7|many|TRBD1|TRBV7-2
CASSSRLWDRVRDEQYF
TGTGCCAGCAGCTCCCGCCTCTGGGACAGGGTACGCGACGAGCAGTACTTC
>TRBJ2-5|many|TRBD2|TRBV20-1
CSARVRTSWETQYF
TGCAGTGCTAGAGTCAGGACTAGCTGGGAGACCCAGTACTTC
>TRBJ1-4|NA|NA|TRBV12-3/TRBV12-4
CASSLALGNEKLFF
TGTGCCAGCAGTTTAGCGCTTGGAAATGAAAAACTGTTTTTT
>TRBJ2-3|few|TRBD1|TRBV5-1
CASSWGTGATDTQYF
TGCGCCAGCAGCTGGGGGACAGGGGCCACAGATACGCAGTATTTT
>TRBJ2-1|medium-sized|NA|TRBV7-2
CASSLDPRAPFEQFF
TGTGCCAGCAGCTTAGATCCCAGGGCACCTTTTGAGCAGTTCTTC
>TRBJ2-3|NA|NA|TRBV7-9
CASRLPGSSTDTQYF
TGTGCCAGCAGACTTCCCGGAAGTAGCACAGATACGCAGTATTTT
>TRBJ1-6|few|NA|TRBV27
CASSLTDIGYNSPLHF
TGTGCCAGCAGTCTCACAGACATCGGCTATAATTCACCCCTCCACTTT
>TRBJ2-1|NA|NA|TRBV11-2
CASSTSGSLINEQFF
TGTGCCAGCAGCACCTCTGGGAGCCTAATCAATGAGCAGTTCTTC
>TRBJ2-1|few|NA|TRBV7-6
CASSLAGVSYNEQFF
TGTGCCAGCAGCTTAGCGGGGGTCTCCTACAATGAGCAGTTCTTC
>TRBJ1-1|many|TRBD1|TRBV12-3/TRBV12-4
CASSHGTGYTEAFF
TGTGCCAGCAGTCACGGGACAGGGTACACTGAAGCTTTCTTT
>TRBJ2-7|NA|TRBD1|TRBV7-2
CASSTGTGTYEQYF
TGTGCCAGCAGCACCGGGACAGGGACCTACGAGCAGTACTTC
>TRBJ1-1|NA|NA|TRBV4-1
CASSQESPLADTEAFF
TGCGCCAGCAGCCAAGAGTCCCCCCTCGCGGACACTGAAGCTTTCTTT
>TRBJ1-1|NA|NA|TRBV20-1
CSARRRDTEAFF
TGCAGTGCTAGGCGCAGGGACACTGAAGCTTTCTTT
>TRBJ1-2|NA|NA|TRBV28
CASSWGSGYTF
TGTGCCAGCAGTTGGGGATCTGGCTACACCTTC
>TRBJ1-1|NA|TRBD1|TRBV12-3/TRBV12-4
CASSLVGTENTEAFF
TGTGCCAGCAGTTTAGTTGGGACAGAGAACACTGAAGCTTTCTTT
>TRBJ2-1|NA|NA|TRBV13
CASSLGPPSSYNEQFF
TGTGCCAGCAGCCTGGGACCACCGAGCTCCTACAATGAGCAGTTCTTC
>TRBJ2-7|NA|NA|TRBV7-6
CASSPPGHNEQYF
TGTGCCAGCAGCCCCCCCGGACACAACGAGCAGTACTTC
>TRBJ2-7|NA|TRBD1|TRBV5-4
CASSPPGTGAEQYF
TGTGCCAGCAGCCCGCCCGGGACAGGGGCCGAGCAGTACTTC
>TRBJ1-3|few|NA|TRBV7-6
CASSFAGIGNTIYF
TGTGCCAGCAGCTTTGCAGGGATAGGAAACACCATATATTTT
>TRBJ2-3|few|TRBD2|TRBV10-3
CAISSGTSDTDTQYF
TGTGCCATCAGTTCCGGGACTAGCGACACAGATACGCAGTATTTT
>TRBJ1-1|few|NA|TRBV6-2/TRBV6-3
CASSPPRTEEAFF
TGTGCCAGCAGTCCCCCCCGGACTGAAGAAGCTTTCTTT
>TRBJ2-7|NA|NA|TRBV19
CASSHQGRSYEQYF
TGTGCCAGTAGTCACCAGGGCCGCTCCTACGAGCAGTACTTC
>TRBJ2-7|NA|NA|TRBV5-6
CASSWGTLSYEQYF
TGTGCCAGCAGCTGGGGGACGTTATCCTACGAGCAGTACTTC
>TRBJ2-7|NA|NA|TRBV6-1
CASSASTGSYEQYF
TGTGCCAGCAGTGCGTCGACTGGCTCCTACGAGCAGTACTTC
>TRBJ2-5|NA|TRBD2|TRBV27
CASSRLSAGGQETQYF
TGTGCCAGCAGCCGACTCTCAGCGGGGGGCCAAGAGACCCAGTACTTC
>TRBJ1-1|NA|NA|TRBV5-8
CASIYFSNKEAFF
TGTGCCAGCATTTACTTCAGTAATAAAGAAGCTTTCTTT
>TRBJ2-7|NA|NA|TRBV20-1
CSARERGLIEQYF
TGCAGTGCTAGAGAGAGGGGCTTGATTGAGCAGTACTTC
>TRBJ1-4|NA|TRBD1|TRBV7-9
CASSPLTGGEKLFF
TGTGCCAGCAGCCCCCTGACAGGGGGTGAAAAACTGTTTTTT
>TRBJ1-2|many|TRBD1|TRBV6-1
CASSETGTASNYGYTF
TGTGCCAGCAGTGAGACCGGGACAGCTTCTAACTATGGCTACACCTTC
>TRBJ2-1|many|TRBD1|TRBV19
CASSRQGNEQFF
TGTGCCAGTAGTAGACAGGGCAATGAGCAGTTCTTC
>TRBJ2-3|few|NA|TRBV20-1
CSARAPPDDFPTDTQYF
TGCAGTGCTAGAGCTCCCCCTGATGACTTCCCCACAGATACGCAGTATTTT
>TRBJ2-5|NA|NA|TRBV6-1
CASSPTQGQETQYF
TGTGCCAGCAGTCCGACACAGGGCCAAGAGACCCAGTACTTC
>TRBJ2-7|many|NA|TRBV5-1
CASSLVQMSSYEQYF
TGCGCCAGCAGCTTGGTACAAATGAGCTCCTACGAGCAGTACTTC